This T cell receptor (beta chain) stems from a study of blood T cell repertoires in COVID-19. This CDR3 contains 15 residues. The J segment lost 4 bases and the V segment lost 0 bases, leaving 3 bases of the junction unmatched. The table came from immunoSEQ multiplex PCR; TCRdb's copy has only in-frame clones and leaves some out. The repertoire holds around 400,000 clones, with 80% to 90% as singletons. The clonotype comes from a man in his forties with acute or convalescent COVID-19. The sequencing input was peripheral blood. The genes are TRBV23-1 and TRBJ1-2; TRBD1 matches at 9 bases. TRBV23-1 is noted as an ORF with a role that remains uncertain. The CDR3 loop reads CASSQSPGQGYGYTF. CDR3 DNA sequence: TGCGCCAGCAGTCAATCCCCGGGACAGGGCTATGGCTACACCTTC.